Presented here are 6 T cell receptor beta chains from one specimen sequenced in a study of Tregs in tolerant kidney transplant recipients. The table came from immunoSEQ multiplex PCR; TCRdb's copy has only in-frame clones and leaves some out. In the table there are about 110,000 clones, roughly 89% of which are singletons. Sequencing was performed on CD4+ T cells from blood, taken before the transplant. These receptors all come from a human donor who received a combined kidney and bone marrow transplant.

The CDR3 reads CASSAGQSTRGELFF. The CDR3 DNA is TGCGCCAGCAGCGCTGGACAGTCCACCCGAGGGGAGCTGTTTTTT. This chain connects TRBV5-1 to TRBJ2-2, with D possibly matching TRBD1 (6 bases). This CDR3 has 15 amino acids. The germline CDR1 and CDR2 sequences are SGHRS and YFSETQ. The V and J ends lost 4 bases and 8 bases respectively, with 18 bases between them.

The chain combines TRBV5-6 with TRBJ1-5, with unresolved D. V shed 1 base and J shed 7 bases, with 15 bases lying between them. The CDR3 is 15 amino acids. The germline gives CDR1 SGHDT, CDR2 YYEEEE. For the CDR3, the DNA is TGTGCCAGCAGCTTGCGCTTGGAGCCAATCCAGCCCCAGCATTTT. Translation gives CASSLRLEPIQPQHF.

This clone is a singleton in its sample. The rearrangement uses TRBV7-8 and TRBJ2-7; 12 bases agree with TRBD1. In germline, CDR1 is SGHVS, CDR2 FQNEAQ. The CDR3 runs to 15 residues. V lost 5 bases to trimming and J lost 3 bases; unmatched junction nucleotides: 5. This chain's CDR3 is CASSRGTGGFYEQYF. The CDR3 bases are TGTGCCAGCAGCCGGGGGACAGGGGGCTTCTACGAGCAGTACTTC.

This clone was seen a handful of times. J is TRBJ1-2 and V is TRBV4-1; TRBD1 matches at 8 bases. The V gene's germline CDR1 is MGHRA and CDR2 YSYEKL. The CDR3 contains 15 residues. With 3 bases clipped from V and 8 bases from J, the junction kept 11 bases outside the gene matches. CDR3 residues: CASSHPVQGAWGYTF. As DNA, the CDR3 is TGCGCCAGCAGCCACCCGGTCCAGGGGGCGTGGGGCTACACCTTC.

The CDR3 nucleotides read TGTGCTAGTGGTTTGGTATTTGGGGGGAGGGGTAGGAACACTGAAGCTTTCTTT. This codes for CASGLVFGGRGRNTEAFF. This chain links TRBV12-5 with TRBJ1-1, with a weak D call TRBD1 (5 bases). This CDR3 spans 18 amino acids. V lost 0 bases and J 1 base, leaving 18 bases between the germline ends. CDR1 and CDR2 from the germline V gene are LGHNT and FRNRAP.

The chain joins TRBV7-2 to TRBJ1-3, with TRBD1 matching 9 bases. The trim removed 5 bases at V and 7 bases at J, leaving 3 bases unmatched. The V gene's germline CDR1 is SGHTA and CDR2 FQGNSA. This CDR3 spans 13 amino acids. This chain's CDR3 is CASSPGQGNTIYF. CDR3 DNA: TGTGCCAGCAGCCCTGGACAGGGGAACACCATATATTTT.